This T cell receptor beta chain is from a study of T cell repertoires in cytomegalovirus infection. Overall study: Researchers turned to recently identified HLA-C-restricted CMV epitopes as well as well-studied HLA-B-restricted ones. An indication of both CMV infection and matching HLA type came from public TCR beta signatures.

Study-level findings and limits: The ex vivo response showed dominance by HLA-C-restricted CMV-specific TCR beta clonotypes.

Each CDR3 protein is one row after TCRdb ran MiXCR on the reads. This sample has roughly 800,000 distinct CDR3 sequences; under 35% occur once, and the top ten carry about 12%. The V end lost 2 bases, the J end lost 6 bases, and 2 bases lay between the germline ends. This CDR3 spans 10 amino acids. Germline V lookup: CDR1 LGHNT, CDR2 FRNRAP. In regard to this clonotype: Its specificity is unknown.

The specimen comprised cultured CD8+ T cells from PBMCs, sampled from culture after CMV antigen stimulation. This TCR derives from a human donor in good health (CMV status not recorded). Some clones in this sample may be carry-over from other donors' samples. This chain uses TRBV12-5 with TRBJ2-7; no definite D call. CDR3 DNA sequence: TGTGCTAGTGGTTTGCTCGAGCAGTACTTC. This translates into CASGLLEQYF.